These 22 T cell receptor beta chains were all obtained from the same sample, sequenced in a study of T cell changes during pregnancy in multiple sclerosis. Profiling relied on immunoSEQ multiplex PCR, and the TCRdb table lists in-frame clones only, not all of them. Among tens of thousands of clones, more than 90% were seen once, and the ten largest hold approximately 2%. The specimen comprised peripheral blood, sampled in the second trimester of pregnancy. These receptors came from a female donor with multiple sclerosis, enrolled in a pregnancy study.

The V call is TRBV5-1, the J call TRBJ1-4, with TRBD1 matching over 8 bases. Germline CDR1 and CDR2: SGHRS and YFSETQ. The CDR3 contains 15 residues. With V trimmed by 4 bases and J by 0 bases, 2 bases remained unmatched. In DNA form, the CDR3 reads TGCGCCAGCAGCGCGGACAGGGCAACTAATGAAAAACTGTTTTTT. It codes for CASSADRATNEKLFF.

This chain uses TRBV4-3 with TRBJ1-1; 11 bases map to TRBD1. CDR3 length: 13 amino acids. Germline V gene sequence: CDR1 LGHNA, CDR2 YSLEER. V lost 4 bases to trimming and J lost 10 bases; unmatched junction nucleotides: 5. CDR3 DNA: TGCGCCAGCAGCCGGGGACAGGGGGAGAGAGCTTTCTTT. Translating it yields CASSRGQGERAFF.

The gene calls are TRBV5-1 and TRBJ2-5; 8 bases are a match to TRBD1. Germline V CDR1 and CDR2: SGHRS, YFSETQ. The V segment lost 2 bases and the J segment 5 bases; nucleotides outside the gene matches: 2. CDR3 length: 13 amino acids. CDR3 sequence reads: CASSFQGAETQYF. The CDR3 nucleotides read TGCGCCAGCAGCTTTCAGGGGGCGGAGACCCAGTACTTC. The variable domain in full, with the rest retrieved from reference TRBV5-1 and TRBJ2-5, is KAGVTQTPRYLIKTRGQQVTLSCSPISGHRSVSWYQQTPGQGLQFLFEYFSETQRNKGNFPGRFSGRQFSNSRSEMNVSTLELGDSALYLCASSFQGAETQYFGPGTRLLVL.

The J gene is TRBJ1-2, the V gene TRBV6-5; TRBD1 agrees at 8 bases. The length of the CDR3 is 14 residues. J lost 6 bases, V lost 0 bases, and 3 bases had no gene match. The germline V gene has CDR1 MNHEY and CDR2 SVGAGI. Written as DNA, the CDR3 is TGTGCCAGCAGTTACTCGGGACAGGTTGATGGCTACACCTTC. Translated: CASSYSGQVDGYTF.

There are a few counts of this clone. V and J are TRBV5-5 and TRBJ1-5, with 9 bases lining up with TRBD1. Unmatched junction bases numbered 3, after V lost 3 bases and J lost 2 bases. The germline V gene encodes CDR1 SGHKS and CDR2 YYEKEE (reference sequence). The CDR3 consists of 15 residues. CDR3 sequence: CASSSGQGGNQPQHF. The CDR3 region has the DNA TGTGCCAGCAGCTCGGGACAGGGCGGCAATCAGCCCCAGCATTTT.

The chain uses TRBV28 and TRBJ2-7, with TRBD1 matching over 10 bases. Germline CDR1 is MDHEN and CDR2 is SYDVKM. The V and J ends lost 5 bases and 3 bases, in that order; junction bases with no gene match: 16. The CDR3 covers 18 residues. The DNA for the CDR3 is TGTGCCAGCAGTACAACCGGGACAGGGGAACCGTCGGGCTACGAGCAGTACTTC. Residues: CASSTTGTGEPSGYEQYF.

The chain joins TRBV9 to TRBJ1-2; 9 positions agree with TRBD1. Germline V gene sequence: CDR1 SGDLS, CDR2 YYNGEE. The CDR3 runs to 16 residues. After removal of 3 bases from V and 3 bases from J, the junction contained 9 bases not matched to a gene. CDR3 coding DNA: TGTGCCAGCAGCGAACCATTTACAGGGGGCGACTATGGCTACACCTTC. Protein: CASSEPFTGGDYGYTF.

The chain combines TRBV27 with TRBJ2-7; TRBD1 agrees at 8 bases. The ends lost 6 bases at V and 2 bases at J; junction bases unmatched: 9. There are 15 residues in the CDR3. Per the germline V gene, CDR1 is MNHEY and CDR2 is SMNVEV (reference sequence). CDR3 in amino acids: CASRIEQGGPYEQYF. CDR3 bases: TGTGCCAGCAGGATCGAACAGGGGGGTCCCTACGAGCAGTACTTC.

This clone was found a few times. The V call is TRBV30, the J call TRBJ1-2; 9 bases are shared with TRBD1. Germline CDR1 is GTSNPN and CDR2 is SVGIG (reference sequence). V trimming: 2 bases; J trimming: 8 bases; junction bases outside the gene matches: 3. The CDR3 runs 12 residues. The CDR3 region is CAWSWTGDGYTF. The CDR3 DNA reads TGTGCCTGGAGTTGGACAGGGGACGGCTACACCTTC.

The CDR3 reads CASKGLAGNTDTQYF. The DNA for the CDR3 is TGCGCCAGCAAAGGACTAGCGGGGAACACAGATACGCAGTATTTT. The genes are TRBV5-1 and TRBJ2-3; 12 bases are a match to TRBD2. The CDR3 totals 15 residues. After removal of 6 bases from V and 2 bases from J, the junction contained 4 bases not matched to a gene. Germline loops: CDR1 SGHRS, CDR2 YFSETQ.

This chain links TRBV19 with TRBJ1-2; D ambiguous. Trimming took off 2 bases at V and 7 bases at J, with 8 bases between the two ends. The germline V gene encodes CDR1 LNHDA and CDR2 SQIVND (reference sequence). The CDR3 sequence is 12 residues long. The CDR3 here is CASSISGIGYTF. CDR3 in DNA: TGTGCCAGTAGTATATCGGGAATTGGCTACACCTTC.

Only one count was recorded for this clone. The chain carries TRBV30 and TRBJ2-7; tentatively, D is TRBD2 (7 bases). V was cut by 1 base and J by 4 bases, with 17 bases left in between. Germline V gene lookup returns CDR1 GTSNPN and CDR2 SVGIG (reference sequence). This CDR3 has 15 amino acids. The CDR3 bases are TGTGCCTGGAGTGCCCCCGACAAGGGGGGGTACGAGCAGTACTTC. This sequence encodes CAWSAPDKGGYEQYF.

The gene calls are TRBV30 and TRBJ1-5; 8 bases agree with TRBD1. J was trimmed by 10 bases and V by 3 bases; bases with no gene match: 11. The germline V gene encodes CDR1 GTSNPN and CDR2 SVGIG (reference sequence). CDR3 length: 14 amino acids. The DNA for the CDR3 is TGTGCCTGGAGCGGTGGACAGGGACTTGATCCCCAGCATTTT. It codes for CAWSGGQGLDPQHF. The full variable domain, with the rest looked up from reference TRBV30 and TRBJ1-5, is SQTIHQWPATLVQPVGSPLSLECTVEGTSNPNLYWYRQAAGRGLQLLFYSVGIGQISSEVPQNLSASRPQDRQFILSSKKLLLSDSGFYLCAWSGGQGLDPQHFGDGTRLSIL.

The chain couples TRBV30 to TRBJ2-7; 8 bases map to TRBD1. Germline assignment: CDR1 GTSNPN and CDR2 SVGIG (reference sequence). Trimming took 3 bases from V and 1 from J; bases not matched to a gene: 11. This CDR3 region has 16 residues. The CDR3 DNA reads TGTGCCTGGAGCCACAGGGGGAGCCACCTTTCCTACGAGCAGTACTTC. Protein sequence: CAWSHRGSHLSYEQYF.

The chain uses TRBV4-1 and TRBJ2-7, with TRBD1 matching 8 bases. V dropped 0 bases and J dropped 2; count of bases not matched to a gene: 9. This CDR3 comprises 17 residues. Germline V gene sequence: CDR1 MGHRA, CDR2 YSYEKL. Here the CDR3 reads CASSQDTEGQGAYEQYF. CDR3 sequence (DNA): TGCGCCAGCAGCCAAGATACTGAAGGACAGGGAGCCTACGAGCAGTACTTC.

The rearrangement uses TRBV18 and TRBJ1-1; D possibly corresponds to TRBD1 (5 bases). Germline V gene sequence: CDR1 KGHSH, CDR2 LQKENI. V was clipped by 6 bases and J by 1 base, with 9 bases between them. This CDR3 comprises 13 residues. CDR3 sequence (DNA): TGTGCCAGCTCGGGGGGGAGGAACACTGAAGCTTTCTTT. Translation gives CASSGGRNTEAFF.

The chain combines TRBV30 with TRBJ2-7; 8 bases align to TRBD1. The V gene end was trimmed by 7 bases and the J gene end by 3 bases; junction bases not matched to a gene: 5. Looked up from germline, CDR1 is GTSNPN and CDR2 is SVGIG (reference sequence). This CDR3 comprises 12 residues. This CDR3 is CALQGEIYEQYF. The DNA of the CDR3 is TGTGCCTTACAGGGGGAAATCTACGAGCAGTACTTC. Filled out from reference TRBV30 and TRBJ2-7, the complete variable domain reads SQTIHQWPATLVQPVGSPLSLECTVEGTSNPNLYWYRQAAGRGLQLLFYSVGIGQISSEVPQNLSASRPQDRQFILSSKKLLLSDSGFYLCALQGEIYEQYFGPGTRLTVT.

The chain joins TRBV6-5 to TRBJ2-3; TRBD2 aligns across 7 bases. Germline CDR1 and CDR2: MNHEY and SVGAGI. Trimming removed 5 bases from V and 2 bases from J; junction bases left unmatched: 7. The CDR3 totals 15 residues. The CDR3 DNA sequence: TGTGCCAGCAGTCGACCGGGAGGCAACACAGATACGCAGTATTTT. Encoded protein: CASSRPGGNTDTQYF.

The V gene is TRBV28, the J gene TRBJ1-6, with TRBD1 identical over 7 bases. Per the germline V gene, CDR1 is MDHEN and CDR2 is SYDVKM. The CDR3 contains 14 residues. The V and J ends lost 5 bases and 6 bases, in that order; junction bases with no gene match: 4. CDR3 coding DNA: TGTGCCAGCAGTCTGGGACAGATTAATTCACCCCTCCACTTT. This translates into CASSLGQINSPLHF.

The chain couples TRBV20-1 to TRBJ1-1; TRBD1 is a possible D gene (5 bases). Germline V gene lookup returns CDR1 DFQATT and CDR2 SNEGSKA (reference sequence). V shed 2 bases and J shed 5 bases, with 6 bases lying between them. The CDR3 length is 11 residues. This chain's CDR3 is CSARPGTEAFF. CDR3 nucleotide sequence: TGCAGTGCTAGACCAGGGACTGAAGCTTTCTTT.

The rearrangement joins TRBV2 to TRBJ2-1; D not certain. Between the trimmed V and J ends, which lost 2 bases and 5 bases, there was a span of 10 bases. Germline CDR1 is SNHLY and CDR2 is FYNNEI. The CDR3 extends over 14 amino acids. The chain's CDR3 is CASSELRTDNEQFF. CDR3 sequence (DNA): TGTGCCAGCAGTGAACTCAGAACCGACAATGAGCAGTTCTTC.

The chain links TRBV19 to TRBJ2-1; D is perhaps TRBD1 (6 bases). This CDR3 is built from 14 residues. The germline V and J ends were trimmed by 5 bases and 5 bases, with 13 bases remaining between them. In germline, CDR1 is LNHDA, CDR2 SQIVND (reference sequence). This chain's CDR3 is CASSPYRDNNEQFF. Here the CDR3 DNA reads TGTGCCAGTAGTCCGTACAGGGATAACAATGAGCAGTTCTTC. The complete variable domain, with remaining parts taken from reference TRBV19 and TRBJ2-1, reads DGGITQSPKYLFRKEGQNVTLSCEQNLNHDAMYWYRQDPGQGLRLIYYSQIVNDFQKGDIAEGYSVSREKKESFPLTVTSAQKNPTAFYLCASSPYRDNNEQFFGPGTRLTVL.